These 14 T cell receptor beta chains came from one sample sequenced in a study of blood T cell repertoires in COVID-19. Assay used: immunoSEQ multiplex PCR; TCRdb lists only in-frame clones, some missing. In the table there are a few hundred thousand clones, 88% of which are singletons. Sequencing input: peripheral blood. The receptor set was obtained from a man aged 60 to 75 who had recovered from COVID-19.

The chain employs TRBV5-8 and TRBJ1-6; 9 bases are shared with TRBD1. The V segment lost 6 bases and the J segment 9 bases; nucleotides outside the gene matches: 7. Germline V gene sequence: CDR1 SGHTS, CDR2 YDEGEE. This CDR3 spans 14 amino acids. The CDR3 DNA reads as TGTGCCAGCAAGAGGGACAGGGTTGTTTCACCCCTCCACTTT. As protein: CASKRDRVVSPLHF.

In the case of this clone: The junction shows a germline mismatch at one end, possibly a read error. The chain carries TRBV7-7 and TRBJ2-5; 7 positions agree with TRBD1. CDR3 length: 14 residues. CDR1 is SSHAT and CDR2 is FNYEAQ in the germline V gene (reference sequence). CDR3 sequence: CASSLTGTGETQYF. Written as DNA, the CDR3 is TGTGCTAGCAGCTTGACAGGGACGGGGGAGACCCAGTACTTC.

V and J are TRBV12-5 and TRBJ2-5; 7 nucleotides align to TRBD1. CDR3 length equals 15 residues. Looked up from germline, CDR1 is LGHNT and CDR2 is FRNRAP. Germline trimming cut 1 base from V and 1 base from J; bases unmatched to any gene: 3. The CDR3 protein is CASGLDGTAQETQYF. DNA of the CDR3: TGTGCTAGTGGTTTGGACGGGACAGCCCAAGAGACCCAGTACTTC.

This clone was detected once. The genes are TRBV6-5 and TRBJ2-7; D is perhaps TRBD2 (5 bases). The V gene's germline CDR1 is MNHEY and CDR2 SVGAGI. V gave up 6 bases and J gave up 5 bases, with 14 bases separating them. This CDR3 is built from 13 residues. The CDR3 sequence: CASRTWKEDEQYF. CDR3 DNA sequence: TGTGCCAGCAGGACCTGGAAGGAGGACGAGCAGTACTTC.

The V gene is TRBV2, the J gene TRBJ1-6; D gene ambiguous. The CDR3 length is 15 residues. With 6 bases removed from V and 2 bases from J, the gap between germline ends came to 11 bases. Germline V lookup: CDR1 SNHLY, CDR2 FYNNEI. The CDR3 is CASRTQETYNSPLHF. The CDR3 coding sequence is TGTGCCAGCAGGACCCAGGAAACCTATAATTCACCCCTCCACTTT.

The chain has TRBV3-1 (or the pseudogene TRBV3-2) and TRBJ1-2; D not resolved. CDR1 and CDR2 (germline): LGHDT, YNNKEL (reference sequence). This CDR3 is 15 amino acids long. With 1 base removed from V and 1 base from J, the gap between germline ends came to 10 bases. CDR3 region: CASSQGGKFNYGYTF. CDR3 DNA sequence: TGTGCCAGCAGCCAAGGCGGCAAGTTTAACTATGGCTACACCTTC.

The rearrangement uses TRBV4-2 and TRBJ1-2; 10 nucleotides line up with TRBD1. In germline, CDR1 is LGHNA, CDR2 YNFKEQ. J was trimmed by 7 bases and V by 2 bases; bases with no gene match: 7. CDR3 length equals 15 residues. The CDR3 DNA reads as TGTGCCAGCAGCCAATCGGGACAGGGGCTTGGTGGCTACACCTTC. It encodes CASSQSGQGLGGYTF.

CDR3 residues: CASTEGDKRFRAFF. Written as DNA, the CDR3 is TGTGCCAGCACCGAGGGGGACAAGCGGTTTAGGGCTTTCTTT. V gene TRBV6-6 combines with J gene TRBJ1-1, with D maybe TRBD1 (6 bases). Between the trimmed V and J ends, which lost 7 bases and 11 bases, there was a span of 23 bases. This CDR3 contains 14 residues. Germline lookup yields CDR1 MNHNY and CDR2 SVGAGI (reference sequence).

The V and J genes are TRBV6-5 and TRBJ1-5; D gene unclear. Germline loops: CDR1 MNHEY, CDR2 SVGAGI. The CDR3 runs to 15 residues. V shed 0 bases and J shed 6 bases, with 12 bases lying between them. The CDR3: CASSYSREVSQPQHF. The CDR3 bases are TGTGCCAGCAGTTACTCAAGGGAGGTGAGTCAGCCCCAGCATTTT.

The V gene is TRBV6-2 or TRBV6-3, the J gene TRBJ2-2; a possible D gene is TRBD2 (6 bases). Germline V CDR1 and CDR2: MNHEY, SVGEGT. Trimming took off 0 bases at V and 2 bases at J, with 10 bases between the two ends. CDR3 length: 16 residues. CDR3 residues: CASSYSLAVNTGELFF. The CDR3 DNA reads TGTGCCAGCAGTTACTCGTTAGCGGTAAACACCGGGGAGCTGTTTTTT.

This chain uses TRBV5-1 with TRBJ2-5; TRBD1 agrees at 9 bases. The germline gives CDR1 SGHRS, CDR2 YFSETQ. The CDR3 has 16 amino acids. J lost 7 bases, V lost 3 bases, and 13 bases had no gene match. The CDR3 nucleotides are TGCGCCAGCAGCTCCACTTCAACAGGGGGCGCAGGGACCCAGTACTTC. Protein: CASSSTSTGGAGTQYF.

This chain links TRBV5-1 with TRBJ1-4, with D uncertain. Germline lookup yields CDR1 SGHRS and CDR2 YFSETQ. The length of the CDR3 is 18 residues. The V and J ends lost 0 bases and 0 bases respectively, with 15 bases between them. The CDR3 bases are TGCGCCAGCAGCTTGGATCTACTCGCCACTGCAACTAATGAAAAACTGTTTTTT. Translated: CASSLDLLATATNEKLFF.

This sequence joins TRBV5-1 and TRBJ1-2, with D uncertain. CDR1 SGHRS and CDR2 YFSETQ come from the germline V gene. Trimming shortened V by 2 bases and J by 4 bases, and 9 bases separated the two germline ends. The CDR3 runs 13 residues. In DNA, the CDR3 is TGCGCCAGCAGCTTAGACATAACCTATGGCTACACCTTC. Protein product: CASSLDITYGYTF.

This chain joins TRBV6-5 and TRBJ1-3; D is possibly TRBD1 (5 bases). This CDR3 region has 13 residues. Germline V gives CDR1 MNHEY, CDR2 SVGAGI. Deletions cut 6 bases from V and 1 base from J, with 7 bases between. DNA for the CDR3: TGTGCCAGCAGACAGGATTCTGGAAACACCATATATTTT. Translated: CASRQDSGNTIYF.